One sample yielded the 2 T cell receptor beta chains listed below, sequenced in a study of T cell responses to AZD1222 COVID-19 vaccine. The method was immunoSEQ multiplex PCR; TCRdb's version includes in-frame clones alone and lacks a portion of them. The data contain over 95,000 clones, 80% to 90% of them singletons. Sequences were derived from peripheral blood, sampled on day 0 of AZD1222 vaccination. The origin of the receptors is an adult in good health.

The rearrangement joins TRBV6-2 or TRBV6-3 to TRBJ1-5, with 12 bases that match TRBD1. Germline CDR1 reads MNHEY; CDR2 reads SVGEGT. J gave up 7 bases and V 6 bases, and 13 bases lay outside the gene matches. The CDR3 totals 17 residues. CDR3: CASSRLPGQGAGQPQHF. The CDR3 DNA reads TGTGCCAGCAGCCGATTACCGGGACAGGGGGCAGGACAGCCCCAGCATTTT.

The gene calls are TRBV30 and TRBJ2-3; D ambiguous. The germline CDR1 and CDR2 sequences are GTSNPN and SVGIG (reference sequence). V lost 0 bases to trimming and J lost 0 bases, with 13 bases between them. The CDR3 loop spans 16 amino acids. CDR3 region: CAWSVGWRTSTDTQYF. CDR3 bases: TGTGCCTGGAGTGTAGGGTGGCGTACTAGCACAGATACGCAGTATTTT.